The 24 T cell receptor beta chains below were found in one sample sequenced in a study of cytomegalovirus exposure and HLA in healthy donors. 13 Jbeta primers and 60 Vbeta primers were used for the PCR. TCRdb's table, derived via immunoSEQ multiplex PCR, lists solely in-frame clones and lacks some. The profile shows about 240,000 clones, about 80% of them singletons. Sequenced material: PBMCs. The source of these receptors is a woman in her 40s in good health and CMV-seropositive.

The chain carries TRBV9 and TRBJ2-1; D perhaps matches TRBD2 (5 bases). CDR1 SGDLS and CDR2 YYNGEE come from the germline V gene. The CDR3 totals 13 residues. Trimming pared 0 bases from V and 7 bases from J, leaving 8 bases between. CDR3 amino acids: CASSVVSGNEQFF. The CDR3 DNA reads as TGTGCCAGCAGCGTAGTTTCGGGAAATGAGCAGTTCTTC.

CDR3 bases: TGTGCCAGCAGTCCGGGACAGGGAAGGCCCCGCGAGCAGTACTTC. Translating it yields CASSPGQGRPREQYF. The rearrangement joins TRBV27 to TRBJ2-7; 9 positions match TRBD1. The CDR3 length is 15 residues. The ends lost 5 bases at V and 6 bases at J; junction bases unmatched: 11. The germline V gene has CDR1 MNHEY and CDR2 SMNVEV (reference sequence).

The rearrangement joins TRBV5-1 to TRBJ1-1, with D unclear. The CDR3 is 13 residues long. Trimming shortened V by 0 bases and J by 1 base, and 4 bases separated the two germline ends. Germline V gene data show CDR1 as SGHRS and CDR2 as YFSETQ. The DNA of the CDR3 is TGCGCCAGCAGCTTGGCAGAGAACACTGAAGCTTTCTTT. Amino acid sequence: CASSLAENTEAFF.

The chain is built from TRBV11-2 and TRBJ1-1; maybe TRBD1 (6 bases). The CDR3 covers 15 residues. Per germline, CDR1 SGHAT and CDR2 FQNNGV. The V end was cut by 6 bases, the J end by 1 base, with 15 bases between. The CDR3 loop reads CASSHEGGANTEAFF. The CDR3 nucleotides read TGTGCCAGCAGTCACGAGGGGGGGGCGAACACTGAAGCTTTCTTT. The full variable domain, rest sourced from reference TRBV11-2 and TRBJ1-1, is EAGVAQSPRYKIIEKRQSVAFWCNPISGHATLYWYQQILGQGPKLLIQFQNNGVVDDSQLPKDRFSAERLKGVDSTLKIQPAKLEDSAVYLCASSHEGGANTEAFFGQGTRLTVV.

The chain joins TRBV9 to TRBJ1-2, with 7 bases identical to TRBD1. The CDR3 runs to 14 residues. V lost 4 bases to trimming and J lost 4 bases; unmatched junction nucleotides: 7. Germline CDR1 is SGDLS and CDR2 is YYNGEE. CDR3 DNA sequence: TGTGCCAGCAGCCCGGGACAGCTAATCTATGGCTACACCTTC. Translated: CASSPGQLIYGYTF.

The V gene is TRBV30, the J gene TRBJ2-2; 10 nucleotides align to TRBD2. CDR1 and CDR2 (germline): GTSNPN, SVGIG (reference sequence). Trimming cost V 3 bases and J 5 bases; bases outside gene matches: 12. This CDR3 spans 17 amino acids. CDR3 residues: CAWRPLAGGFGTGELFF. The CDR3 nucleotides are TGTGCCTGGAGACCATTAGCGGGGGGCTTTGGGACCGGGGAGCTGTTTTTT.

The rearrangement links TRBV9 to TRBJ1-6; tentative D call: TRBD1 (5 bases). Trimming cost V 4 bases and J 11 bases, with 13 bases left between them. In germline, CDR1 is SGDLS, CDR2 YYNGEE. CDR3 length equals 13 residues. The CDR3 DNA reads TGTGCCAGCAGCACCAGACAGTTAACACCCCTCCACTTT. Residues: CASSTRQLTPLHF.

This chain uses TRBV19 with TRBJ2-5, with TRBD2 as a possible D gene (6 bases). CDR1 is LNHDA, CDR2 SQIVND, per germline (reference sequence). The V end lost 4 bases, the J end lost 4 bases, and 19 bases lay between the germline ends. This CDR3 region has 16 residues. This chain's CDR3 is CASSSTGTPLGETQYF. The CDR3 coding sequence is TGTGCCAGTAGTAGCACCGGGACTCCGTTGGGAGAGACCCAGTACTTC.

The CDR3 loop is CASSQEIANYGYTF. CDR3 in DNA: TGTGCCAGCAGCCAAGAAATAGCTAACTATGGCTACACCTTC. This sequence joins TRBV7-2 and TRBJ1-2; D not certain. V lost 5 bases to trimming and J lost 0 bases, with 10 bases between them. The CDR3 has 14 amino acids. Per the germline V gene, CDR1 is SGHTA and CDR2 is FQGNSA.

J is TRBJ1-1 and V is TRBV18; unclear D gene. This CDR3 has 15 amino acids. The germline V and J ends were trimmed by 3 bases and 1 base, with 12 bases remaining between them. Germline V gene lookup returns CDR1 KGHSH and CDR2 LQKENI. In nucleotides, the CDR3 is TGTGCCAGCTCACCGATGACATCCTGGAACACTGAAGCTTTCTTT. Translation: CASSPMTSWNTEAFF.

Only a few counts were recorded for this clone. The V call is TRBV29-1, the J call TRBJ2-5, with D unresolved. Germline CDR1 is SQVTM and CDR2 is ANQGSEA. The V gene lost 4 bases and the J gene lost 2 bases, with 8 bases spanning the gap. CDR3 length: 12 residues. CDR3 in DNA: TGCAGCGTTGGTCACAGTCAAGAGACCCAGTACTTC. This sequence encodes CSVGHSQETQYF.

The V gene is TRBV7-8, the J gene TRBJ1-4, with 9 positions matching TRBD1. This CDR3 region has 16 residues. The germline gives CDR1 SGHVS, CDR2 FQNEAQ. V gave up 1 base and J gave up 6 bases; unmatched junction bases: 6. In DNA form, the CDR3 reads TGTGCCAGCAGCTTAGGGACAGGGGCTACCTATGAAAAACTGTTTTTT. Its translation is CASSLGTGATYEKLFF.

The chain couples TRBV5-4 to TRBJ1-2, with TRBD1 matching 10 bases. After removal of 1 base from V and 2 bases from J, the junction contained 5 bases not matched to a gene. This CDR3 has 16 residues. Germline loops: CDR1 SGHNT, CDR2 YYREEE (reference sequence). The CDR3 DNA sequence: TGTGCCAGCAGCTTGTACGCGACAGGGGGCAACTATGGCTACACCTTC. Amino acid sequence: CASSLYATGGNYGYTF.

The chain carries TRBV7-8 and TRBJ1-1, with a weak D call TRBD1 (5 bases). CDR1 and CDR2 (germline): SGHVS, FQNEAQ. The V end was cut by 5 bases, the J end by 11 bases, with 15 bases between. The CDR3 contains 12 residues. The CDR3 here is CASSPGPVVAFF. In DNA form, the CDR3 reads TGTGCCAGCAGCCCAGGGCCAGTGGTGGCTTTCTTT.

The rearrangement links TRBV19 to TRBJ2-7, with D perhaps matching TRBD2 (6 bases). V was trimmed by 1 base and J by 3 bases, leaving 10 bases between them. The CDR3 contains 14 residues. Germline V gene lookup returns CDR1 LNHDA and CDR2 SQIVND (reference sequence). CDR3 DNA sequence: TGTGCCAGTAGTATAGCCCCTAGCGACTACGAGCAGTACTTC. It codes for CASSIAPSDYEQYF.

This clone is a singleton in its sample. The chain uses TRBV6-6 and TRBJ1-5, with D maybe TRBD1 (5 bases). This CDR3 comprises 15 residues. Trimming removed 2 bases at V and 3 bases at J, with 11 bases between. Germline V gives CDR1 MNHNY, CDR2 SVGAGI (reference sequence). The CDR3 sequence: CASSYGDRTNQPQHF. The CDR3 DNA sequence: TGTGCCAGCAGTTACGGTGACAGAACCAATCAGCCCCAGCATTTT.

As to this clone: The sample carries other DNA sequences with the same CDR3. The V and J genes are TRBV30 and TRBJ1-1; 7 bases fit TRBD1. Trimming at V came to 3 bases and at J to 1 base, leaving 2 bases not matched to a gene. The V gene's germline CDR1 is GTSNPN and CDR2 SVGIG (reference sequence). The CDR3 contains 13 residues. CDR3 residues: CAWSRQGNTEAFF. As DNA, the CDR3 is TGTGCCTGGAGCCGACAGGGGAACACTGAAGCTTTCTTT.

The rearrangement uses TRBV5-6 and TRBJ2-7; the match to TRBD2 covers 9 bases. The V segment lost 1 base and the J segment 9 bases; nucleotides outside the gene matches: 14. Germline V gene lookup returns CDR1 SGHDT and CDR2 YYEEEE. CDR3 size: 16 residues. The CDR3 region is CASSLPSTGLAITQYF. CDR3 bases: TGTGCCAGCAGCTTGCCCTCTACGGGACTAGCTATAACGCAGTACTTC.

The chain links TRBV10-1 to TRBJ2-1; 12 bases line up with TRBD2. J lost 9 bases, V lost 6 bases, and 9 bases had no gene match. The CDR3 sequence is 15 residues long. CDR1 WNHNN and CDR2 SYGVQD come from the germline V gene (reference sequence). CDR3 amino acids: CASRKPSGGASEQFF. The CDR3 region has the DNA TGCGCCAGCAGGAAACCTAGCGGGGGGGCCAGTGAGCAGTTCTTC.

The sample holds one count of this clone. CDR3 protein: CASRDGQGAGYEQYF. CDR3 DNA: TGTGCCAGCAGGGACGGACAGGGGGCCGGGTACGAGCAGTACTTC. V gene TRBV6-1 combines with J gene TRBJ2-7, with 11 bases that match TRBD1. The CDR3 has 15 amino acids. Germline trimming cut 6 bases from V and 4 bases from J; bases unmatched to any gene: 8. CDR1 is MNHNS and CDR2 is SASEGT in the germline V gene.

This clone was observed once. CDR3: CASSLEGRENIQYF. CDR3 sequence (DNA): TGTGCCAGCAGCTTGGAGGGCAGGGAAAACATTCAGTACTTC. V is TRBV5-4 and J is TRBJ2-4, with D possibly matching TRBD1 (5 bases). The CDR3 spans 14 residues. Germline CDR1 reads SGHNT; CDR2 reads YYREEE (reference sequence). Trimming pared 0 bases from V and 5 bases from J, leaving 9 bases between.

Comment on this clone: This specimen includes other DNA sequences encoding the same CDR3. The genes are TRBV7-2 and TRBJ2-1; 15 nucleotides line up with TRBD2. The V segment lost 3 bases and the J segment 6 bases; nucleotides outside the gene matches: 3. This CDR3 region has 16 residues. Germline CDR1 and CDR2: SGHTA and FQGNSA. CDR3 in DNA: TGTGCCAGCAGCTTGGCGGGACTAGCGGGGGGCAATGAGCAGTTCTTC. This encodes CASSLAGLAGGNEQFF.

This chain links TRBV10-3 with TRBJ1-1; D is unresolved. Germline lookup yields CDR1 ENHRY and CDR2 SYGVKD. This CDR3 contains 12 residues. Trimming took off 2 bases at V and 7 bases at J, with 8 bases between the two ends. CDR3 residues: CAISERENEAFF. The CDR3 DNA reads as TGTGCCATCAGTGAGAGAGAGAATGAAGCTTTCTTT.

CDR3 nucleotides: TGCGCCAGCAGCCAAGAGGGGGGTGGGACTAGCGGACCAAAGAGCTCCTACAATGAGCAGTTCTTC. Translation gives CASSQEGGGTSGPKSSYNEQFF. V gene TRBV4-1 combines with J gene TRBJ2-1, with 11 bases fitting TRBD2. Germline CDR1 is MGHRA and CDR2 is YSYEKL. The trim removed 0 bases at V and 0 bases at J, leaving 16 bases unmatched. The CDR3 contains 22 residues.